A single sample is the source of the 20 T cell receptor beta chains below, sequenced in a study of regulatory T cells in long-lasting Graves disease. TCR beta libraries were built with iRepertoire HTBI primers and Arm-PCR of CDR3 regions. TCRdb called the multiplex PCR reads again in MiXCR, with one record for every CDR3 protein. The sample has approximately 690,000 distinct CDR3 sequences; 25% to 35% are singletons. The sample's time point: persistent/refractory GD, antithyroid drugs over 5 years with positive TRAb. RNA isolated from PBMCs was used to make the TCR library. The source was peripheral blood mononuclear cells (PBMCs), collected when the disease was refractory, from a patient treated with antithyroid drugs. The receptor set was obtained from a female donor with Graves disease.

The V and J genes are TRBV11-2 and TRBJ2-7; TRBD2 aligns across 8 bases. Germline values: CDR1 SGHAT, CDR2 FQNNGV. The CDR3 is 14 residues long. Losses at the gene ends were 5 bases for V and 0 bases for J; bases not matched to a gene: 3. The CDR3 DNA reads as TGTGCCAGCAGCATGGGACTAGACTCCTACGAGCAGTACTTC. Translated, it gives CASSMGLDSYEQYF.

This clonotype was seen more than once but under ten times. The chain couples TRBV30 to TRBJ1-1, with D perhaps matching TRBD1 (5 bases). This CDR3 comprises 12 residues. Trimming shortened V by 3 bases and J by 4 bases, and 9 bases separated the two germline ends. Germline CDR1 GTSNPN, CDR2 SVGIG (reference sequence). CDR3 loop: CAWRWGGTEAFF. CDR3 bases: TGTGCCTGGAGATGGGGGGGCACTGAAGCTTTCTTT.

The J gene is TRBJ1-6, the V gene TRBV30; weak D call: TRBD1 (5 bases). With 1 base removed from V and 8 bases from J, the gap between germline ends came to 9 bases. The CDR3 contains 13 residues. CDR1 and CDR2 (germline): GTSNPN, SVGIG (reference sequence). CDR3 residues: CAWSGAGDSPLHF. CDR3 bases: TGTGCCTGGAGTGGGGCGGGGGATTCACCCCTCCACTTT.

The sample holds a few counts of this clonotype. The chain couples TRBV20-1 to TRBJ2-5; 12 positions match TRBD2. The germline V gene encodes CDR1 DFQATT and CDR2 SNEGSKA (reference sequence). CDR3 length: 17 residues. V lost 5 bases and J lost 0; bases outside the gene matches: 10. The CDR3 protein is CSACRLGLAGYQETQYF. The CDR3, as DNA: TGCAGTGCTTGCCGACTAGGACTAGCGGGGTACCAAGAGACCCAGTACTTC.

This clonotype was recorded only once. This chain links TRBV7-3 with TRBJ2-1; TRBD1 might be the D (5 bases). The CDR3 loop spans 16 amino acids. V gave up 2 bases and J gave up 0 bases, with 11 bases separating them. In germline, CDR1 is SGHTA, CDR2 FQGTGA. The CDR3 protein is CASSLQGYNSYNEQFF. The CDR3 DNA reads TGTGCCAGCAGCTTACAGGGCTACAACTCCTACAATGAGCAGTTCTTC. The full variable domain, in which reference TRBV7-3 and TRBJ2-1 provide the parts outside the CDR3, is GAGVSQTPSNKVTEKGKYVELRCDPISGHTALYWYRQSLGQGPEFLIYFQGTGAADDSGLPNDRFFAVRPEGSVSTLKIQRTERGDSAVYLCASSLQGYNSYNEQFFGPGTRLTVL.

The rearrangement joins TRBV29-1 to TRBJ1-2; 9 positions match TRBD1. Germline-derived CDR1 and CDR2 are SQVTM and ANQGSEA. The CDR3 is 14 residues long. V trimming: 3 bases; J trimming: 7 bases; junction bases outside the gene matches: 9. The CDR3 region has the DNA TGCAGCGTTGAGTGGACAGGGGCGAAATGTGGCTACACCTTC. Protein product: CSVEWTGAKCGYTF.

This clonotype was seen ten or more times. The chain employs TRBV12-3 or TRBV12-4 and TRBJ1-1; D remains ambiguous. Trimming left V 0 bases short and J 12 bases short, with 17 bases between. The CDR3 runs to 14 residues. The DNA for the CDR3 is TGTGCCAGCAGTTTAGCGGGAAGTACAAGAATGTCTTTCTTT. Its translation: CASSLAGSTRMSFF.

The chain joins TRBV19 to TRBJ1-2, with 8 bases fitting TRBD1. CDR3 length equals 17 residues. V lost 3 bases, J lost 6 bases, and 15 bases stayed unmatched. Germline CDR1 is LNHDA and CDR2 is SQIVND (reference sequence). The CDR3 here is CASSIDTSGGLRDGYTF. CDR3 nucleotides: TGTGCCAGTAGTATTGACACCTCAGGGGGCTTGAGGGATGGCTACACCTTC.

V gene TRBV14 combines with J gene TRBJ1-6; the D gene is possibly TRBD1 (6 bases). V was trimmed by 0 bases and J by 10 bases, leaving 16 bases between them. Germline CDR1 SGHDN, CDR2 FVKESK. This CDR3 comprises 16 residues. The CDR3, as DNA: TGTGCCAGCAGCCAAGATCGGCCAGGGGCAGGATCACCCCTCCACTTT. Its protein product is CASSQDRPGAGSPLHF.

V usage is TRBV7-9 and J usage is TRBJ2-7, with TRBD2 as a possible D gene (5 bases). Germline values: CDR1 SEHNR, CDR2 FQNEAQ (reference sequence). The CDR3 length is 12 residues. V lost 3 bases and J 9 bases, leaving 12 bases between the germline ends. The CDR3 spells CASSFIDEGQYF. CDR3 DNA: TGTGCCAGCAGCTTCATCGATGAGGGGCAGTACTTC.

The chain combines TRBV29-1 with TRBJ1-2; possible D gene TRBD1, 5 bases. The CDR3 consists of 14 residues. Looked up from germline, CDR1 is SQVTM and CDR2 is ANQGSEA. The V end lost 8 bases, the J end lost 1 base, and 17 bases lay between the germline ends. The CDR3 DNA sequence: TGCAGCTCCAACGGGCCAGGGAATAACTATGGCTACACCTTC. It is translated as CSSNGPGNNYGYTF.

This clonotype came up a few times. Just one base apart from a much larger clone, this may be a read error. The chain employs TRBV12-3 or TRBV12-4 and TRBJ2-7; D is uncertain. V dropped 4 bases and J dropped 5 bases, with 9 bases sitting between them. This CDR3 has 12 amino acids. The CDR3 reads CASSSLRHEQYF. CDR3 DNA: TGTGCCAGCAGTTCCCTACGCCACGAGCAGTACTTC.

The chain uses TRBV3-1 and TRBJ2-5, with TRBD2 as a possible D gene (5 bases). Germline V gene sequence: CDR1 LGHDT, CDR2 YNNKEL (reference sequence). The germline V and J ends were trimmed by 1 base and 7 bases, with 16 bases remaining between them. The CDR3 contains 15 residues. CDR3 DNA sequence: TGTGCCAGCAGCCAAGGAGGGTTTGCCCGGGTGACCCAGTACTTC. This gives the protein CASSQGGFARVTQYF.

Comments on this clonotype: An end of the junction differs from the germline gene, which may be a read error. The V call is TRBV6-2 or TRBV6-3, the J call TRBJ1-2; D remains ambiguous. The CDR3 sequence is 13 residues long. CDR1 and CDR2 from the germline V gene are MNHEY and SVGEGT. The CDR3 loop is CASRAEAGYGCTF. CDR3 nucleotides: TGTGCCAGCAGGGCAGAAGCGGGCTATGGCTGCACCTTC.

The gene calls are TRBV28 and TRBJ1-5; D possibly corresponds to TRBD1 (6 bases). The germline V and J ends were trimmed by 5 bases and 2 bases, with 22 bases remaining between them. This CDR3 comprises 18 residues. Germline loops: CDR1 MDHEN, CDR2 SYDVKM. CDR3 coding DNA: TGTGCCAGCAGTCTCCCGACCCGGGGGGCGGTGGGCAATCAGCCCCAGCATTTT. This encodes CASSLPTRGAVGNQPQHF.

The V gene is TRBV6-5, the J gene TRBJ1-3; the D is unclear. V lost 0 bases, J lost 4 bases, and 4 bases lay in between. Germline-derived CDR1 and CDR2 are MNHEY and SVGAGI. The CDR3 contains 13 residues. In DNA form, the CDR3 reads TGTGCCAGCAGTTACTCCGGGGGAAACACCATATATTTT. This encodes CASSYSGGNTIYF.

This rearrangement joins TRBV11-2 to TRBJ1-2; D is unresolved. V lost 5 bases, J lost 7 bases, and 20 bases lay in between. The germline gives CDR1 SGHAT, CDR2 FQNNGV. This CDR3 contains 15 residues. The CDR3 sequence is CASSDVGPRRSGYTF. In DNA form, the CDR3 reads TGTGCCAGCAGCGACGTGGGTCCCCGGCGGTCTGGCTACACCTTC.

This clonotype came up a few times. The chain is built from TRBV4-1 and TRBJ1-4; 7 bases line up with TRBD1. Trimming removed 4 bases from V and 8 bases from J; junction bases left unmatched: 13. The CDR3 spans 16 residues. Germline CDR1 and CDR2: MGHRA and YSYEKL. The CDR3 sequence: CASSRAGTEGNEKLFF. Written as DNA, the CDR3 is TGCGCCAGCAGCCGGGCCGGGACAGAAGGTAACGAAAAACTGTTTTTT.

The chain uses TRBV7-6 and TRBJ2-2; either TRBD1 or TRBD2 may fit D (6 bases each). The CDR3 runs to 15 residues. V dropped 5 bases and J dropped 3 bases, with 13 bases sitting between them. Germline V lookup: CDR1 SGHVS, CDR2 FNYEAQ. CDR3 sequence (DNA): TGTGCCAGCAGCAGGGGGACTTCTTACACCGGGGAGCTGTTTTTT. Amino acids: CASSRGTSYTGELFF.

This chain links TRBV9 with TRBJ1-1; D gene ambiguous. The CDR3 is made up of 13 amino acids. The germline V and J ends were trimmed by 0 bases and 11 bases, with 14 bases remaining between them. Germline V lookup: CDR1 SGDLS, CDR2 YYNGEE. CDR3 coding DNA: TGTGCCAGCAGCGTAGATGAAGGACGCGGGGCTTTCTTT. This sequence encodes CASSVDEGRGAFF.